These T cell receptor beta chains were read from a single sample in a study of glioma-infiltrating T cells. TCRdb re-derived calls from the multiplex PCR reads in MiXCR, one entry per CDR3 protein. The sample shows 100,000 to 150,000 distinct CDR3 sequences, approximately 25% of them seen only once. The sequenced sample consisted of glioma tissue, nonneoplastic brain tissue, or PBMCs (not recorded which). These receptor sequences come from a human donor with low-grade glioma or glioblastoma, undergoing nonglioma brain surgery, or in good health (not recorded which). The conserved cysteine and the conserved F or W are not part of the CDR3 here. D genes are given only for firm matches.

j_call v_call d_call cdr3_aa
TRBJ2-5 TRBV20-1 TRBD2 SARGRERQHQETQY
TRBJ1-4 TRBV7-8 TRBD1 ASSQTGEKLF
TRBJ2-3 TRBV7-2 NA ASSFFRWERTSTDTQY
TRBJ2-5 TRBV4-1 TRBD1 ASSQPGTAQETKY
TRBJ1-2 TRBV28 NA ASSPSITYGYT
TRBJ2-7 TRBV6-5 TRBD1 ASSCQGVWEQY
TRBJ2-1 TRBV6-1 TRBD2 ASRGVSTSGNYNEQF
TRBJ1-2 TRBV7-2 NA ASSLWQGNGYT
TRBJ2-1 TRBV7-9 TRBD1 ASSLWTGGTYPYNEQF
TRBJ2-5 TRBV2 TRBD2 ASSPIGLALIAEETQY
TRBJ2-7 TRBV12-3/TRBV12-4 NA ASSFAASYEQY
TRBJ2-6 TRBV19 NA ASSTPGIGANVLT
TRBJ2-1 TRBV6-1 NA ASSEARGDEQF
TRBJ2-2 TRBV10-3 TRBD1 ATVRDSGPAELF
TRBJ2-7 TRBV6-1 NA ASSLVDIYEQY
TRBJ1-6 TRBV4-3 NA ASSQDDRTSPLH
TRBJ2-7 TRBV4-1 NA ASSQAGVSYEQY
TRBJ1-3 TRBV27 NA ASSSSSTGNTIY
TRBJ1-3 TRBV20-1 TRBD1 SASVQGNPGNTIY
TRBJ2-1 TRBV6-2/TRBV6-3 TRBD2 ASSYPGLADLEQF
TRBJ2-7 TRBV7-2 TRBD1 ASSYVRDSVYEQY
TRBJ2-1 TRBV4-1 TRBD2 ASSQEPLAGNEQF
TRBJ2-3 TRBV12-3/TRBV12-4 NA ASRDYRNTQY
TRBJ1-2 TRBV4-3 NA ASSQDRGGNYGYT
TRBJ2-7 TRBV20-1 TRBD1 SATGQGGTYEQY
TRBJ1-2 TRBV2 TRBD1 ASRTGQGHGYT
TRBJ2-5 TRBV4-2 TRBD2 ASSQDGASGGQETEY
TRBJ1-1 TRBV18 NA ASLRPNYRDTGAF
TRBJ2-3 TRBV6-1 NA ASSPLRGVGTDTQY
TRBJ2-1 TRBV27 TRBD2 ASSVLAGLEEQF
TRBJ2-5 TRBV12-3/TRBV12-4 TRBD1 ASSEDREETQY
TRBJ2-3 TRBV12-3/TRBV12-4 TRBD1 ASSPRTGTRNTQY
TRBJ2-7 TRBV6-1 NA ASRTAIVSSYEQY
TRBJ2-1 TRBV11-1 NA ASSLALGGSEQF
TRBJ2-3 TRBV27 NA ASRMLGPTDTQY
TRBJ2-7 TRBV6-1 TRBD1 ASSAGTGGSYEQY
TRBJ2-5 TRBV20-1 NA SARSQEETQY
TRBJ2-3 TRBV4-3 TRBD2 ASSQDQGLAERPYTQY
TRBJ1-2 TRBV6-1 NA AAREQPNYGYT
TRBJ2-7 TRBV12-3/TRBV12-4 NA ASSLGRGYEQY
TRBJ1-5 TRBV5-4 TRBD1 ASSSDREGNQPQH
TRBJ2-1 TRBV4-3 NA ASSQETSGSPYNEQF
TRBJ2-7 TRBV12-3/TRBV12-4 NA ASSPGTTQYVEQY
TRBJ2-1 TRBV7-2 NA ASSFQRGNEQF
TRBJ1-1 TRBV28 NA ASRLGGGEAF
TRBJ1-5 TRBV28 NA ASSPGGSNQPQH
TRBJ2-2 TRBV4-3 TRBD2 ASSQRTSPHTGELF
TRBJ2-7 TRBV7-2 NA ASSPEGIYEQY
TRBJ2-3 TRBV30 NA AWIGGGEADTQY
TRBJ1-6 TRBV11-2 NA ASSLTETSHLH
TRBJ2-5 TRBV7-7 TRBD1 ASRPGTGGGETQY
TRBJ2-5 TRBV27 TRBD1 ASSQPISRDSDQETQY
TRBJ2-5 TRBV6-1 NA ASLLPNRETQY
TRBJ2-5 TRBV5-8 NA ASSLGPAETQY
TRBJ1-5 TRBV3-1 NA ASSQVWGNQPQH
TRBJ2-5 TRBV28 TRBD1 ASSLGQGETQY